Sequencing of this TCR beta chain was carried out in a study of CD8+CD57+ T cells in acquired aplastic anemia. Whole-study results and caveats: Around 30 sequences, all CD8+ CDR3, were shared between patients and controls.

CD8+CD57+ cell expansion had been shown by flow cytometry in patients chosen for sequencing. The blood sampling took place in patients who had so far received no therapy. As regards this clonotype: Its specificity is unknown.

Researchers used genomic DNA as the template to profile TCR beta VDJ and CDR3. TCRdb re-derived calls from the reads in MiXCR, one entry per CDR3 protein. Of roughly 220,000 distinct CDR3 sequences listed, more than 55% are singletons. The sequenced sample was sorted CD4+, CD8+, or CD8+CD57+ T cells (not recorded which) from PBMCs. The TCR sequence derives from a human donor with aplastic anemia.

The CDR3 nucleotides are TGTGCCAGCAGCGCCGACCCTCAGACCGCCGGTCTGGCCCAGTACTTC. Translation: CASSADPQTAGLAQYF. J is TRBJ2-5 and V is TRBV9; unclear D gene. In germline, CDR1 is SGDLS, CDR2 YYNGEE. The CDR3 totals 16 residues. V was clipped by 3 bases and J by 9 bases, with 24 bases between them.